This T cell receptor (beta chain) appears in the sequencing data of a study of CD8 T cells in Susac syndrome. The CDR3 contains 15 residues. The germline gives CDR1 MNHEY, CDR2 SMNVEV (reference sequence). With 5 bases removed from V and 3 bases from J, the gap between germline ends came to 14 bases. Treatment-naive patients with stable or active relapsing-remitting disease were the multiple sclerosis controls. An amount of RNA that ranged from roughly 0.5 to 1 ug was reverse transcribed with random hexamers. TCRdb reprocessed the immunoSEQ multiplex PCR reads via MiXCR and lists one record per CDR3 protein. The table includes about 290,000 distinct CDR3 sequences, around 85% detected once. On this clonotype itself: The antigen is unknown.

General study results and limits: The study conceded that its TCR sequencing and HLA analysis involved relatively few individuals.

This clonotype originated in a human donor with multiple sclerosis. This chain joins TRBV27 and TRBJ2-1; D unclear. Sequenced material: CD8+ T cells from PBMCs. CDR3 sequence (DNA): TGTGCCAGCAGTCCGCCGCGGCCCAACTACAATGAGCAGTTCTTC. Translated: CASSPPRPNYNEQFF.